This record covers a single T cell receptor beta chain. The PCR used 60 Vbeta and 13 Jbeta primers. TCRdb's table, derived via immunoSEQ multiplex PCR, lists solely in-frame clones and lacks some. The sample lists 200,000 or so clones, roughly 80% occurring once. The data were obtained in a study of cytomegalovirus exposure and HLA in healthy donors. The germline gives CDR1 SGHTA, CDR2 FQGNSA. The ends were cut back, 5 bases at V and 2 bases at J, with 7 bases in the middle. This CDR3 is built from 13 residues. This TCR was sampled from a man aged 35-49 years in good health and CMV-seronegative. The sample taken for sequencing was PBMCs. The V call is TRBV7-2, the J call TRBJ1-5; no definite D call. Here the CDR3 DNA reads TGTGCCAGCAGCCAGTCAGGCAATCAGCCCCAGCATTTT. Residues: CASSQSGNQPQHF.